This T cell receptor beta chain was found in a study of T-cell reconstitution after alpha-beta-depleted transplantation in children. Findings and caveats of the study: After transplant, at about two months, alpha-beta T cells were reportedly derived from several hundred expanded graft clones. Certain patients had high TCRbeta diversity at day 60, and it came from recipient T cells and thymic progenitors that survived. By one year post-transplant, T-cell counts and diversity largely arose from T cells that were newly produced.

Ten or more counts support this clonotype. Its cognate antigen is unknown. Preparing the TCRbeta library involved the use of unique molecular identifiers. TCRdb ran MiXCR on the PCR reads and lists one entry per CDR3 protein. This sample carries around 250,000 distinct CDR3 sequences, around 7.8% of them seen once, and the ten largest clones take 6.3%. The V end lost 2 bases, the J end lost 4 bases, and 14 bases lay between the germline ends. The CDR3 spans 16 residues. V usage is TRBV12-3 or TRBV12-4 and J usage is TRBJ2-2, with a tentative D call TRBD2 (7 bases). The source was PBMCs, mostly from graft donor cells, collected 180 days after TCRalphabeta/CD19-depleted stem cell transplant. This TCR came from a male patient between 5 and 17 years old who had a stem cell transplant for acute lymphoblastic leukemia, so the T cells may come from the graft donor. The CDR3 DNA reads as TGTGCCAGCAGTTTAATGGGGGGGGCATCCACCGGGGAGCTGTTTTTT. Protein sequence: CASSLMGGASTGELFF.